This T cell receptor beta chain comes out of a study of T cell changes during pregnancy in multiple sclerosis. Germline CDR1 reads MNHEY; CDR2 reads SVGAGI. The germline V and J ends were trimmed by 2 bases and 3 bases, with 11 bases remaining between them. The CDR3 runs to 14 residues. Assay used: immunoSEQ multiplex PCR; TCRdb lists only in-frame clones, some missing. Altogether tens of thousands of clones are present, about 94% being singletons, with the ten largest covering roughly 1.7%. The TCR originated in a female donor in good health, enrolled as a control in a pregnancy study. The V call is TRBV6-5, the J call TRBJ2-7; perhaps TRBD1 as D (5 bases). Sequenced here: peripheral blood, sampled in the first trimester of pregnancy. The CDR3 protein is CASSYETGYYEQYF. The CDR3 DNA follows: TGTGCCAGCAGTTACGAAACAGGTTACTACGAGCAGTACTTC.